Below, 22 T cell receptor beta chains from the same sample are listed, as sequenced in a study of blood T cell repertoires in COVID-19. Sequencing used immunoSEQ multiplex PCR; TCRdb keeps in-frame clones, though not all of them. The sample shows under 250,000 clones, roughly nine tenths of them seen only once. What was sequenced was PBMCs or T cells enriched from blood (not recorded which). Receptors originate from a man aged 25 to 40 who had recovered from COVID-19.

The chain couples TRBV6-2 or TRBV6-3 to TRBJ2-5; no clear D. Deletions cut 0 bases from V and 5 bases from J, with 7 bases between. The CDR3 runs 13 residues. Germline V CDR1 and CDR2: MNHEY, SVGEGT. CDR3 amino acids: CASSYSEWETQYF. The CDR3 coding sequence is TGTGCCAGCAGTTACTCGGAGTGGGAGACCCAGTACTTC.

This chain connects TRBV6-2 or TRBV6-3 to TRBJ1-4; 7 positions agree with TRBD1. This CDR3 is 12 amino acids long. V shed 5 bases and J 14 bases; nucleotides not matched to a gene: 8. Germline V lookup: CDR1 MNHEY, CDR2 SVGEGT. The CDR3 reads CASSDGQVKLFF. The CDR3 DNA is TGTGCCAGCAGTGATGGACAGGTTAAGCTGTTTTTT.

The V and J genes are TRBV30 and TRBJ1-2, with D unclear. V was shortened by 5 bases and J by 1 base, with 8 bases between the two germline ends. Germline V lookup: CDR1 GTSNPN, CDR2 SVGIG (reference sequence). This CDR3 region has 12 residues. CDR3 DNA sequence: TGTGCCTGGTCGACACTTAACTATGGCTACACCTTC. As protein: CAWSTLNYGYTF.

In regard to this clone: An end of the junction differs from the germline gene, which may be a read error. Here the CDR3 DNA reads TGTGCCAGCACCCAGGACTTGTCCGTATACAATGAGCTGTTCTTC. Its protein is CASTQDLSVYNELFF. The chain carries TRBV27 and TRBJ2-1; TRBD2 is a possible D gene (5 bases). Per the germline V gene, CDR1 is MNHEY and CDR2 is SMNVEV (reference sequence). The CDR3 extends over 15 amino acids.

In this sample, this clone turned up a few times. The chain has TRBV7-9 and TRBJ1-4; 8 positions agree with TRBD1. The CDR3 is 15 amino acids. Germline CDR1 and CDR2: SEHNR and FQNEAQ (reference sequence). Germline trimming cut 5 bases from V and 2 bases from J; bases unmatched to any gene: 4. The CDR3 nucleotides read TGTGCCAGCAGCCCTCGGACAGGGACTAATGAAAAACTGTTTTTT. This sequence encodes CASSPRTGTNEKLFF.

The chain uses TRBV12-3 or TRBV12-4 and TRBJ1-5, with D possibly TRBD1 on 5 matching bases. The CDR3 loop spans 13 amino acids. Trimming cost V 4 bases and J 6 bases, with 10 bases left between them. CDR3 residues: CASSSHQGQPQHF. The CDR3 nucleotides are TGTGCCAGCAGTTCTCACCAGGGTCAGCCCCAGCATTTT.

This chain uses TRBV25-1 with TRBJ2-7, with 11 positions matching TRBD1. The CDR3 sequence is 15 residues long. The germline CDR1 and CDR2 sequences are MGHDK and SYGVNS. Unmatched junction bases numbered 3, after V lost 2 bases and J lost 3 bases. CDR3 region: CASSERDRGYYEQYF. The DNA for the CDR3 is TGTGCCAGCAGTGAACGGGACAGGGGGTACTACGAGCAGTACTTC.

The chain joins TRBV6-1 to TRBJ1-1; 7 bases fit TRBD1. This CDR3 has 14 amino acids. Germline loops: CDR1 MNHNS, CDR2 SASEGT. V shed 6 bases, J shed 1 base, and the junction held 5 bases outside the gene matches. The CDR3 loop reads CASSQWTGNTEAFF. CDR3 nucleotides: TGTGCCAGCAGCCAATGGACAGGGAACACTGAAGCTTTCTTT.

This chain uses TRBV5-1 with TRBJ1-6; 7 bases are shared with TRBD1. The V gene end was trimmed by 4 bases and the J gene end by 0 bases; junction bases not matched to a gene: 7. The CDR3 consists of 17 residues. Germline V gene sequence: CDR1 SGHRS, CDR2 YFSETQ. CDR3: CASSQGQLSSYNSPLHF. The CDR3 DNA is TGCGCCAGCAGCCAGGGACAGCTTAGCTCCTATAATTCACCCCTCCACTTT.

The rearrangement joins TRBV28 to TRBJ2-1, with TRBD2 matching 7 bases. Per the germline V gene, CDR1 is MDHEN and CDR2 is SYDVKM. CDR3 length equals 15 residues. The V and J ends lost 7 bases and 3 bases, in that order; junction bases with no gene match: 9. The chain's CDR3 is CASIPAGIVYNEQFF. Here the CDR3 DNA reads TGTGCCAGCATACCAGCGGGAATTGTCTACAATGAGCAGTTCTTC. Variable domain in full (rest from reference TRBV28 and TRBJ2-1): DVKVTQSSRYLVKRTGEKVFLECVQDMDHENMFWYRQDPGLGLRLIYFSYDVKMKEKGDIPEGYSVSREKKERFSLILESASTNQTSMYLCASIPAGIVYNEQFFGPGTRLTVL.

The chain links TRBV7-3 to TRBJ1-2, with TRBD1 matching 7 bases. J gave up 6 bases and V 5 bases, and 9 bases lay outside the gene matches. CDR1 and CDR2 from the germline V gene are SGHTA and FQGTGA. The CDR3 is 14 amino acids. The CDR3: CASSPGQSLNGYTF. CDR3 nucleotide sequence: TGTGCCAGCAGCCCGGGACAGTCTTTGAATGGCTACACCTTC.

The V call is TRBV24-1, the J call TRBJ2-5, with D possibly TRBD1 on 5 matching bases. Trimming left V 7 bases short and J 1 base short, with 12 bases between. Germline V gene data show CDR1 as KGHDR and CDR2 as SFDVKD. This CDR3 has 14 amino acids. This CDR3 is CATRATGIQETQYF. CDR3 sequence (DNA): TGTGCCACCAGAGCAACAGGTATCCAAGAGACCCAGTACTTC.

The V and J genes are TRBV9 and TRBJ2-1, with 14 bases fitting TRBD2. V trimming: 0 bases; J trimming: 4 bases; junction bases outside the gene matches: 24. Germline V lookup: CDR1 SGDLS, CDR2 YYNGEE. The length of the CDR3 is 24 residues. CDR3 nucleotides: TGTGCCAGCAGCGTAGGCCCCTCGACTAGCGGGGGGGTTAAGATTCAGATGATTTACAATGAGCAGTTCTTC. Residues: CASSVGPSTSGGVKIQMIYNEQFF.

V and J are TRBV5-1 and TRBJ2-7, with D perhaps matching TRBD2 (6 bases). V lost 4 bases to trimming and J lost 2 bases, with 16 bases between them. The CDR3 has 15 amino acids. Germline V gives CDR1 SGHRS, CDR2 YFSETQ. CDR3 protein: CASSGGGTVTYEQYF. DNA for the CDR3: TGCGCCAGCAGCGGAGGCGGGACTGTAACCTACGAGCAGTACTTC.

The chain links TRBV7-9 to TRBJ2-7; TRBD1 matches at 12 bases. The germline gives CDR1 SEHNR, CDR2 FQNEAQ (reference sequence). The length of the CDR3 is 14 residues. The junction had 12 bases not matched to a gene; V was cut back by 11 bases and J by 7 bases. The CDR3: CAVSMGQGAREQYF. The CDR3 DNA follows: TGTGCCGTCTCCATGGGACAGGGGGCTCGGGAGCAGTACTTC.

In the case of this clone: Other DNA sequences in this sample translate to the same CDR3. The chain uses TRBV29-1 and TRBJ1-1; 7 nucleotides line up with TRBD1. The V gene end was trimmed by 3 bases and the J gene end by 6 bases; junction bases not matched to a gene: 1. Germline V gene data show CDR1 as SQVTM and CDR2 as ANQGSEA. The CDR3 has 11 amino acids. In DNA, the CDR3 is TGCAGCGTTGACAGGGGGGCTGAAGCTTTCTTT. Translation gives CSVDRGAEAFF.

This clone was seen a few times. The chain links TRBV19 to TRBJ2-1; 11 nucleotides align to TRBD2. V was pared by 0 bases and J by 6 bases, with 7 bases of the junction left unmatched. CDR3 size: 17 residues. Germline V lookup: CDR1 LNHDA, CDR2 SQIVND (reference sequence). CDR3 coding DNA: TGTGCCAGTAGTATAGATAAAGGGACTAGCGGTTTCAATGAGCAGTTCTTC. Residues: CASSIDKGTSGFNEQFF.

This clone was observed once. V is TRBV29-1 and J is TRBJ2-3; TRBD2 matches at 9 bases. The CDR3 covers 14 residues. Trimming at V came to 3 bases and at J to 2 bases, leaving 3 bases not matched to a gene. Germline CDR1 is SQVTM and CDR2 is ANQGSEA. CDR3 in DNA: TGCAGCGTTGAGCCTAGCGGGGTCACAGATACGCAGTATTTT. This translates into CSVEPSGVTDTQYF.

This clone has only a few counts. Other nucleotide sequences in the sample specify the same CDR3. The rearrangement links TRBV14 to TRBJ2-7, with D possibly TRBD1 on 6 matching bases. Germline V CDR1 and CDR2: SGHDN, FVKESK. Trimming removed 2 bases at V and 2 bases at J, with 7 bases between. The CDR3 length is 13 residues. In DNA form, the CDR3 reads TGTGCCAGCAGCCAATCAGGGGCCTACGAGCAGTACTTC. Residues: CASSQSGAYEQYF.

The chain combines TRBV7-2 with TRBJ2-1; a possible D gene is TRBD2 (5 bases). The V gene's germline CDR1 is SGHTA and CDR2 FQGNSA. With 4 bases removed from V and 9 bases from J, the gap between germline ends came to 10 bases. The CDR3 totals 12 residues. The CDR3 is CASSWPGGEQFF. The CDR3 DNA sequence: TGTGCCAGCAGCTGGCCAGGAGGTGAGCAGTTCTTC. Variable domain in full (rest from reference TRBV7-2 and TRBJ2-1): GAGVSQSPSNKVTEKGKDVELRCDPISGHTALYWYRQSLGQGLEFLIYFQGNSAPDKSGLPSDRFSAERTGGSVSTLTIQRTQQEDSAVYLCASSWPGGEQFFGPGTRLTVL.

This clone was seen many times. The chain links TRBV5-1 to TRBJ2-5; TRBD2 matches at 7 bases. The CDR3 extends over 14 amino acids. Germline CDR1 reads SGHRS; CDR2 reads YFSETQ. V was pared by 7 bases and J by 4 bases, with 10 bases of the junction left unmatched. CDR3 loop: CASGGGVLGETQYF. CDR3 DNA: TGCGCCAGCGGGGGAGGGGTGTTAGGAGAGACCCAGTACTTC.

The gene calls are TRBV7-9 and TRBJ2-1; TRBD2 matches at 11 bases. CDR1 SEHNR and CDR2 FQNEAQ come from the germline V gene (reference sequence). This CDR3 comprises 18 residues. V dropped 3 bases and J dropped 1; count of bases not matched to a gene: 8. The CDR3 loop is CASSFLAGGATSYNEQFF. The CDR3 DNA follows: TGTGCCAGCAGCTTTCTAGCGGGGGGCGCCACGTCCTACAATGAGCAGTTCTTC.